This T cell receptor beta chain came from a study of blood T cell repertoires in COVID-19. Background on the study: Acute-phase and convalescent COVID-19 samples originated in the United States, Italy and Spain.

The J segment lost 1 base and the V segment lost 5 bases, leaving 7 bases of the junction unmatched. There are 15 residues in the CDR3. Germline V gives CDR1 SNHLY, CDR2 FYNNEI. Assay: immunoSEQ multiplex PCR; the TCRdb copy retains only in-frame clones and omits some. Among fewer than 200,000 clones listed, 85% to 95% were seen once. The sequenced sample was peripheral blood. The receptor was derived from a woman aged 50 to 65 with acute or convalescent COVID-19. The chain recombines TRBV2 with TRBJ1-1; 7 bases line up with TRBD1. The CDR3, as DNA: TGTGCCAGCAGTAAACTCAGGGGGAGGAACACTGAAGCTTTCTTT. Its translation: CASSKLRGRNTEAFF.